The T cell receptor (beta chain) under discussion was sequenced for a study of regulatory T cells in long-lasting Graves disease. Study-wide results and limits: The researchers studied only peripheral blood, not thyroid tissue. Fewer public clonotypes were shared by new patients (roughly 910) than by persistent patients (about 2,500).

Regarding time point: persistent/refractory GD, antithyroid drugs over 5 years with positive TRAb. TCR sequences were obtained from RNA taken from PBMCs. American Thyroid Association guidelines were used to diagnose Graves' disease. V was pared by 5 bases and J by 1 base, with 7 bases of the junction left unmatched. CDR1 SEHNR and CDR2 FQNEAQ come from the germline V gene (reference sequence). The CDR3 is 16 amino acids. A word on this clonotype: Its cognate antigen is unknown.

The TCR beta library used iRepertoire HTBI primers with Arm-PCR amplification of CDR3. TCRdb itself ran the multiplex PCR reads through MiXCR, one entry per CDR3 protein. The profile covers roughly 490,000 distinct CDR3 sequences, with about 22% appearing a single time and over 10% taken by the ten largest. The gene calls are TRBV7-9 and TRBJ2-1; TRBD2 matches 8 bases. The sequence was collected from a female donor with Graves disease. The sequencing used peripheral blood mononuclear cells (PBMCs), collected when the disease was refractory, from a patient treated with antithyroid drugs. As DNA, the CDR3 is TGTGCCAGCAGCCCCAGTGGCGGGAGGTCCTACAATGAGCAGTTCTTC. This codes for CASSPSGGRSYNEQFF.